These T cell receptor beta chains were read from a single sample in a study of cytomegalovirus exposure and HLA in healthy donors. Clones were sequenced by immunoSEQ multiplex PCR, and TCRdb holds only the in-frame ones, with some missing. Here the sample spans about 130,000 clones, around 83% being singletons. The sample consisted of PBMCs. These receptor sequences come from a woman in her forties or fifties in good health and CMV-seropositive. Both conserved end residues are part of each CDR3. A D gene is named only where the DNA matches it firmly. Clone size is not always given. Where it is, it says once, few, many or a class for expanded clones.

d_gene,j_gene,abundance,v_gene,CDR3nt,CDR3aa
TRBD2,TRBJ2-2,few,TRBV7-3,TGTGCCAGCAGATCGCCGGGACTAGCCGGGGAGCTGTTTTTT,CASRSPGLAGELFF
TRBD2,TRBJ2-3,.,TRBV7-2,TGTGCCAGCAGCCCCAGACTAGCGCTGAATACGCAGTATTTT,CASSPRLALNTQYF
TRBD1,TRBJ1-6,.,TRBV2,TGTGCCAGCACAGGGGGCCCTTCGGGGTCCTATAATTCACCCCTCCACTTT,CASTGGPSGSYNSPLHF
TRBD2,TRBJ2-7,.,TRBV11-2,TGTGCCAGCAGCTTAGATAGCCCGGGGGTAGCGGGAGCGGGGGAGCAGTACTTC,CASSLDSPGVAGAGEQYF
TRBD1,TRBJ1-1,once,TRBV6-5,TGTGCCAGCTCGGGACAGCTTCCGAACACTGAAGCTTTCTTT,CASSGQLPNTEAFF
TRBD1,TRBJ2-1,.,TRBV6-1,TGTGCCAGCAGTGACCGGGACAGGGGACTACCGGAGCAGTTCTTC,CASSDRDRGLPEQFF
TRBD1,TRBJ1-1,once,TRBV4-3,TGCGCCAGCAGCCAAGAAAACAGGGGCTTTAACACTGAAGCTTTCTTT,CASSQENRGFNTEAFF
.,TRBJ2-7,.,TRBV25-1,TGTGCCAGCAGTGGGGCAGCCTACGAGCAGTACTTC,CASSGAAYEQYF
TRBD2,TRBJ2-5,.,TRBV29-1,TGCAGCGTTACTAGCGGGGGGCTTCACCAGACCCAGTACTTC,CSVTSGGLHQTQYF
.,TRBJ2-5,.,TRBV2,TGTGCCAGCAGTTGGAATGAGGGTTCCCGCGAGACCCAGTACTTC,CASSWNEGSRETQYF
.,TRBJ1-3,once,TRBV28,TGTGCCAGCAGTTTCCGGGGTTCTGGAAACACCATATATTTT,CASSFRGSGNTIYF
.,TRBJ2-7,few,TRBV6-1,TGTGCCAGCAGTGACCGGGGGGCGTCCTACGAGCAGTACTTC,CASSDRGASYEQYF
.,TRBJ2-4,.,TRBV30,TGTGCCTGGGGCCTAGGGGCCCGAAACATTCAGTACTTC,CAWGLGARNIQYF
TRBD2,TRBJ2-1,.,TRBV11-2,TGTGCCAGCAGCTGGGGAGGGAATGAGCAGTTCTTC,CASSWGGNEQFF
TRBD1,TRBJ1-5,.,TRBV30,TGTGCCTGGAGTGTAATTCGACAGGGCCCTAATCAGCCCCAGCATTTT,CAWSVIRQGPNQPQHF